These T cell receptor beta chains were read from a single sample in a study of OX40 agonist ivuxolimab in advanced cancers. Generated by immunoSEQ multiplex PCR, the TCRdb table keeps only in-frame clones and is missing some. In the table there are 55,000 to 75,000 clones, around 81% of which are singletons. The sample consisted of CD4+ or CD8+ T cells sorted from blood, taken in a trial of the OX40 agonist ivuxolimab. All receptors come from an adult with an advanced solid tumor such as melanoma, head and neck, liver or kidney cancer. CDR3s include the opening cysteine and the closing phenylalanine or tryptophan. The order of the fields is J gene, clone size, D gene, V gene, CDR3 protein, CDR3 DNA. The D gene is left open where the match is weak. Some rows have no size entry. The others give once, few or many, or a class for an expanded clone.

j_call: TRBJ2-1
clone_size: few
d_call: NA
v_call: TRBV5-8
cdr3_aa: CASSSIRDGYNEQFF
cdr3_nt: TGTGCCAGCAGCTCGATCCGGGACGGGTACAATGAGCAGTTCTTC

j_call: TRBJ2-3
clone_size: once
d_call: NA
v_call: TRBV19
cdr3_aa: CASSTSLLDTQYF
cdr3_nt: TGTGCCAGTAGTACCTCCCTTTTGGATACGCAGTATTTT

j_call: TRBJ2-5
clone_size: NA
d_call: NA
v_call: TRBV11-2
cdr3_aa: CASSLVGGQIPPNF
cdr3_nt: TGTGCCAGCAGCTTAGTAGGCGGACAGATTCCCCCGAACTTC

j_call: TRBJ1-2
clone_size: NA
d_call: NA
v_call: TRBV7-6
cdr3_aa: CASSPQEGSYGYTF
cdr3_nt: TGTGCCAGCAGCCCACAAGAGGGGTCCTATGGCTACACCTTC

j_call: TRBJ2-3
clone_size: NA
d_call: NA
v_call: TRBV5-1
cdr3_aa: CASSLTITDTQYF
cdr3_nt: TGCGCCAGCAGCTTGACGATCACAGATACGCAGTATTTT

j_call: TRBJ2-3
clone_size: NA
d_call: NA
v_call: TRBV1
cdr3_aa: CTSSYPSGGGPDTQYF
cdr3_nt: TGCACCAGCAGCTACCCTAGCGGGGGGGGCCCCGATACGCAGTATTTT

j_call: TRBJ1-3
clone_size: NA
d_call: TRBD1
v_call: TRBV7-9
cdr3_aa: CASSRQGYSGNTIYF
cdr3_nt: TGTGCCAGCAGTCGACAGGGATACTCTGGAAACACCATATATTTT

j_call: TRBJ1-5
clone_size: once
d_call: NA
v_call: TRBV29-1
cdr3_aa: CSAAGGGHGNQPQHF
cdr3_nt: TGCAGCGCTGCGGGGGGGGGACATGGCAATCAGCCCCAGCATTTT

j_call: TRBJ1-1
clone_size: NA
d_call: NA
v_call: TRBV11-2
cdr3_aa: CASSSPGRVAEAFF
cdr3_nt: TGTGCCAGCAGCTCCCCAGGGAGGGTGGCTGAAGCTTTCTTT

j_call: TRBJ1-5
clone_size: NA
d_call: NA
v_call: TRBV2
cdr3_aa: CASSDGVSNQPQHF
cdr3_nt: TGTGCCAGCAGTGACGGGGTGAGCAATCAGCCCCAGCATTTT

j_call: TRBJ1-5
clone_size: NA
d_call: NA
v_call: TRBV2
cdr3_aa: CASQSAYSNQPQHF
cdr3_nt: TGTGCCAGCCAGAGTGCATATAGCAATCAGCCCCAGCATTTT

j_call: TRBJ1-4
clone_size: NA
d_call: NA
v_call: TRBV4-3
cdr3_aa: CASSPTGITNEKLFF
cdr3_nt: TGCGCCAGCAGCCCAACTGGGATAACTAATGAAAAACTGTTTTTT

j_call: TRBJ1-1
clone_size: NA
d_call: NA
v_call: TRBV6-6
cdr3_aa: CASSLPQENTEAFF
cdr3_nt: TGTGCCAGCAGTCTCCCGCAGGAGAACACTGAAGCTTTCTTT

j_call: TRBJ2-1
clone_size: NA
d_call: NA
v_call: TRBV28
cdr3_aa: CASSWDSGEQFF
cdr3_nt: TGTGCCAGCAGCTGGGACTCCGGTGAGCAGTTCTTC

j_call: TRBJ2-4
clone_size: NA
d_call: NA
v_call: TRBV5-1
cdr3_aa: CASSPEGHEKNIQYF
cdr3_nt: TGCGCCAGCAGCCCTGAAGGACACGAGAAAAACATTCAGTACTTC

j_call: TRBJ2-7
clone_size: NA
d_call: NA
v_call: TRBV5-1
cdr3_aa: CASSLRPYEQYF
cdr3_nt: TGCGCCAGCAGCCTAAGGCCTTACGAGCAGTACTTC

j_call: TRBJ2-5
clone_size: few
d_call: NA
v_call: TRBV7-9
cdr3_aa: CASSLAEAGGETQYF
cdr3_nt: TGTGCCAGCAGCTTAGCAGAGGCAGGGGGGGAGACCCAGTACTTC

j_call: TRBJ2-1
clone_size: NA
d_call: TRBD2
v_call: TRBV28
cdr3_aa: CASSFGTSENEQFF
cdr3_nt: TGTGCCAGCAGTTTTGGGACTAGCGAAAATGAGCAGTTCTTC

j_call: TRBJ2-1
clone_size: NA
d_call: TRBD2
v_call: TRBV10-2
cdr3_aa: CASRTYQRLAGEQFF
cdr3_nt: TGCGCCAGCAGAACCTACCAAAGACTAGCTGGTGAGCAGTTCTTC

j_call: TRBJ1-6
clone_size: once
d_call: NA
v_call: TRBV4-3
cdr3_aa: CASSQEIIPQVDSPLHF
cdr3_nt: TGCGCCAGCAGCCAAGAGATCATCCCCCAAGTGGATTCACCCCTCCACTTT

j_call: TRBJ2-7
clone_size: NA
d_call: NA
v_call: TRBV28
cdr3_aa: CASSTQEGYSYEQYF
cdr3_nt: TGTGCCAGCAGTACACAGGAGGGGTACTCCTACGAGCAGTACTTC

j_call: TRBJ2-5
clone_size: NA
d_call: NA
v_call: TRBV28
cdr3_aa: CASSPGKETQYF
cdr3_nt: TGTGCCAGCAGTCCGGGGAAAGAGACCCAGTACTTC

j_call: TRBJ2-5
clone_size: NA
d_call: NA
v_call: TRBV28
cdr3_aa: CASGDGRTQYF
cdr3_nt: TGTGCCAGCGGGGATGGGAGAACCCAGTACTTC

j_call: TRBJ2-2
clone_size: once
d_call: NA
v_call: TRBV21-1
cdr3_aa: CASSKVGYRDTKPNTGELFF
cdr3_nt: TGTGCCAGCAGCAAAGTGGGGTACCGGGACACGAAACCAAACACCGGGGAGCTGTTTTTT

j_call: TRBJ2-1
clone_size: NA
d_call: TRBD1
v_call: TRBV27
cdr3_aa: CASSLFGTGGPYNEQFF
cdr3_nt: TGTGCCAGCAGTTTATTTGGGACAGGGGGTCCCTACAATGAGCAGTTCTTC

j_call: TRBJ2-3
clone_size: NA
d_call: TRBD1
v_call: TRBV2
cdr3_aa: CASRQGADTQYF
cdr3_nt: TGTGCCAGCAGGCAGGGGGCAGATACGCAGTATTTT

j_call: TRBJ1-2
clone_size: NA
d_call: TRBD1
v_call: TRBV2
cdr3_aa: CASSPVRDSWGYGYTF
cdr3_nt: TGTGCCAGCAGCCCAGTGCGGGACAGTTGGGGCTATGGCTACACCTTC

j_call: TRBJ2-7
clone_size: NA
d_call: TRBD1
v_call: TRBV5-1
cdr3_aa: CASSPDRGTYEQYF
cdr3_nt: TGCGCCAGCAGCCCGGACAGGGGGACCTACGAGCAGTACTTC

j_call: TRBJ2-1
clone_size: few
d_call: NA
v_call: TRBV5-4
cdr3_aa: CASSLTRNNEQFF
cdr3_nt: TGTGCCAGCAGCTTGACCCGTAACAATGAGCAGTTCTTC

j_call: TRBJ2-7
clone_size: NA
d_call: NA
v_call: TRBV11-2
cdr3_aa: CASSRIGYEQYF
cdr3_nt: TGTGCCAGCAGCCGGATTGGCTACGAGCAGTACTTC

j_call: TRBJ1-1
clone_size: NA
d_call: TRBD1
v_call: TRBV19
cdr3_aa: CASSPRGTESTEAFF
cdr3_nt: TGTGCCAGTAGTCCTAGGGGGACAGAATCCACTGAAGCTTTCTTT

j_call: TRBJ2-5
clone_size: NA
d_call: NA
v_call: TRBV7-3
cdr3_aa: CASSLREGETQYF
cdr3_nt: TGTGCCAGCAGCTTAAGAGAGGGGGAGACCCAGTACTTC

j_call: TRBJ2-7
clone_size: NA
d_call: TRBD1
v_call: TRBV11-2
cdr3_aa: CASSLGQGGGEQYF
cdr3_nt: TGTGCCAGCAGCTTAGGACAGGGGGGTGGCGAGCAGTACTTC

j_call: TRBJ1-2
clone_size: NA
d_call: NA
v_call: TRBV7-2
cdr3_aa: CASSSDMSGYTF
cdr3_nt: TGTGCCAGCAGCTCTGACATGTCCGGCTACACCTTC

j_call: TRBJ2-5
clone_size: NA
d_call: TRBD2
v_call: TRBV27
cdr3_aa: CASSSGLAETQYF
cdr3_nt: TGTGCCAGCAGTTCGGGACTAGCGGAGACCCAGTACTTC

j_call: TRBJ2-3
clone_size: NA
d_call: NA
v_call: TRBV23-1
cdr3_aa: CASSQSKRCTDTQYF
cdr3_nt: TGCGCCAGCAGTCAATCGAAAAGGTGCACAGATACGCAGTATTTT

j_call: TRBJ1-2
clone_size: NA
d_call: NA
v_call: TRBV4-2
cdr3_aa: CASSQPDNYGYTF
cdr3_nt: TGTGCCAGCAGCCAACCAGATAACTATGGCTACACCTTC

j_call: TRBJ1-4
clone_size: NA
d_call: NA
v_call: TRBV5-1
cdr3_aa: CASSLIVGVQGEKLFF
cdr3_nt: TGCGCCAGCAGCCTAATCGTCGGGGTTCAAGGTGAAAAACTGTTTTTT

j_call: TRBJ2-3
clone_size: NA
d_call: TRBD1
v_call: TRBV7-6
cdr3_aa: CASSRDRGTDTQYF
cdr3_nt: TGTGCCAGCAGCCGGGACAGGGGAACAGATACGCAGTATTTT

j_call: TRBJ2-5
clone_size: few
d_call: NA
v_call: TRBV18
cdr3_aa: CASSPSGETQYF
cdr3_nt: TGTGCCAGCTCACCAAGTGGGGAGACCCAGTACTTC

j_call: TRBJ1-2
clone_size: NA
d_call: NA
v_call: TRBV5-5
cdr3_aa: CASSPTPTDDYGYTF
cdr3_nt: TGTGCCAGCAGCCCTACCCCGACGGATGACTATGGCTACACCTTC

j_call: TRBJ1-5
clone_size: NA
d_call: NA
v_call: TRBV11-2
cdr3_aa: CASSTSGYGQPQHF
cdr3_nt: TGTGCCAGCTCTACAAGCGGGTATGGCCAGCCCCAGCATTTT

j_call: TRBJ1-2
clone_size: NA
d_call: TRBD1
v_call: TRBV7-9
cdr3_aa: CASSLDPGQGARGYTF
cdr3_nt: TGTGCCAGCAGCTTAGACCCGGGACAGGGGGCGCGAGGCTACACCTTC

j_call: TRBJ2-1
clone_size: NA
d_call: NA
v_call: TRBV7-6
cdr3_aa: CASSQARAQHQQFF
cdr3_nt: TGTGCCAGCAGCCAGGCCCGAGCCCAACACCAGCAGTTCTTC

j_call: TRBJ1-5
clone_size: NA
d_call: NA
v_call: TRBV29-1
cdr3_aa: CSVGGEEQPQHF
cdr3_nt: TGCAGCGTTGGGGGGGAAGAGCAGCCCCAGCATTTT

j_call: TRBJ2-2
clone_size: NA
d_call: NA
v_call: TRBV9
cdr3_aa: CASSLWDTGELFF
cdr3_nt: TGTGCCAGCAGCCTGTGGGACACCGGGGAGCTGTTTTTT

j_call: TRBJ2-5
clone_size: NA
d_call: NA
v_call: TRBV10-3
cdr3_aa: CAISAGIQETQYF
cdr3_nt: TGTGCCATCAGTGCGGGGATACAAGAGACCCAGTACTTC

j_call: TRBJ1-6
clone_size: NA
d_call: NA
v_call: TRBV6-6
cdr3_aa: CASMGISSYNSPLHF
cdr3_nt: TGTGCCAGCATGGGGATCTCGTCCTATAATTCACCCCTCCACTTT

j_call: TRBJ2-5
clone_size: NA
d_call: TRBD1
v_call: TRBV23-1
cdr3_aa: CASSSLGQAQETQYF
cdr3_nt: TGCGCCAGCAGCTCTCTGGGACAGGCCCAAGAGACCCAGTACTTC

j_call: TRBJ1-1
clone_size: NA
d_call: NA
v_call: TRBV6-1
cdr3_aa: CASSAVGGGTEAFF
cdr3_nt: TGTGCCAGCAGTGCAGTTGGGGGCGGCACTGAAGCTTTCTTT

j_call: TRBJ2-5
clone_size: once
d_call: NA
v_call: TRBV10-2
cdr3_aa: CASSITGYQETQYF
cdr3_nt: TGCGCCAGCAGCATTACAGGGTACCAAGAGACCCAGTACTTC

j_call: TRBJ1-5
clone_size: NA
d_call: NA
v_call: TRBV7-2
cdr3_aa: CASSLGRGPGNQPQHF
cdr3_nt: TGTGCCAGCAGCTTAGGCCGGGGCCCGGGAAATCAGCCCCAGCATTTT

j_call: TRBJ2-2
clone_size: NA
d_call: NA
v_call: TRBV6-6
cdr3_aa: CASSFRDTGELFF
cdr3_nt: TGTGCCAGCAGTTTCCGGGACACCGGGGAGCTGTTTTTT

j_call: TRBJ1-2
clone_size: NA
d_call: NA
v_call: TRBV7-9
cdr3_aa: CASSLDRGFYGYTF
cdr3_nt: TGTGCCAGCAGCTTAGATAGGGGATTCTATGGCTACACCTTC